The T cell receptor beta chain described here comes from a study of response to subunit inactivated influenza vaccine. Each CDR3 protein gets one entry after TCRdb re-called the RT-PCR reads with MiXCR. In the table there are 550,000 to 800,000 distinct CDR3 sequences, roughly 14% of which are singletons. The V gene's germline CDR1 is MGHRA and CDR2 YSYEKL. The CDR3 loop spans 14 amino acids. Trimming left V 1 base short and J 0 bases short, with 5 bases between. This clonotype was obtained from a man aged 50 to 59 who received an inactivated influenza vaccine. Here the sequenced sample was PBMCs from blood, taken less than 15 days before vaccination. The rearrangement joins TRBV4-1 to TRBJ2-3, with a tentative D call TRBD2 (5 bases). CDR3 in amino acids: CASSQGESTDTQYF. CDR3 in DNA: TGCGCCAGCAGCCAAGGGGAGAGCACAGATACGCAGTATTTT.